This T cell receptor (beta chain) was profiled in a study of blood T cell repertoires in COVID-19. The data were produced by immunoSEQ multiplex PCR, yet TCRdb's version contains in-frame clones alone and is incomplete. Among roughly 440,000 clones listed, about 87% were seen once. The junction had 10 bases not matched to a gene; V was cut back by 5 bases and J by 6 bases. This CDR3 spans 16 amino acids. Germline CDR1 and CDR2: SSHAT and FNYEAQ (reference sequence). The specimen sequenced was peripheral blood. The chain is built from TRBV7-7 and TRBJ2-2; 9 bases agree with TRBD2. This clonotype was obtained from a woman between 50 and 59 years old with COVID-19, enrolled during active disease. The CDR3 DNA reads TGTGCCAGCAGCCCAGACTGGCGGGGGGGCCCCGGGGAGCTGTTTTTT. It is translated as CASSPDWRGGPGELFF.